This T cell receptor (beta chain) was sequenced in a study of blood T cell repertoires in COVID-19. About the study: Whether acute or convalescent, the COVID-19 samples came from the United States, Italy and Spain. T cells, B-cell-depleted T cells, or PBMCs supplied cDNA or gDNA.

The CDR3 is 15 amino acids. V was trimmed by 10 bases and J by 6 bases, leaving 22 bases between them. Germline V gene lookup returns CDR1 LNHNV and CDR2 YYDKDF (reference sequence). This clone came up a few times. The table came from immunoSEQ multiplex PCR; TCRdb's copy has only in-frame clones and leaves some out. The table has 250,000 to 350,000 clones, around four fifths seen once. The V and J genes are TRBV15 and TRBJ1-5; no definite D call. The receptor was isolated from a woman aged 50 to 60 with active or convalescent COVID-19. The sequencing input was peripheral blood. The CDR3 sequence is CANTRFLVNSQPQHF. CDR3 nucleotide sequence: TGTGCCAATACGCGATTTCTGGTTAATTCTCAGCCCCAGCATTTT.